The present T cell receptor (beta chain) was sequenced within a study of T-cell memory formation after mild COVID-19. TCRdb re-called the 5' RACE reads with MiXCR, one entry per CDR3 protein. The data show some 130,000 distinct CDR3 sequences, about 15% seen once. The V end was cut by 6 bases, the J end by 6 bases, with 12 bases between. Germline CDR1 SEHNR, CDR2 FQNEAQ (reference sequence). This CDR3 contains 13 residues. This clonotype was counted a few times. The J gene is TRBJ2-1, the V gene TRBV7-9; tentatively, D is TRBD1 (5 bases). Sequenced material: PBMCs or a T cell subset sorted from them (not recorded which). This TCR derives from an adult woman who had mild COVID-19 (a few samples of this study predate the infection). Cell type and time point are not known. In DNA form, the CDR3 reads TGTGCCAGCAGTCAGGGTATAGGCAATGAGCAGTTCTTC. Protein sequence: CASSQGIGNEQFF.